Following are 32 T cell receptor beta chains from one sample sequenced in a study of blood T cell repertoires in COVID-19. Clones were sequenced by immunoSEQ multiplex PCR, and TCRdb holds only the in-frame ones, with some missing. In the table there are 65,000 to 70,000 clones, approximately 84% of which are singletons. The sample consisted of peripheral blood. Receptors were obtained from a man aged 35-49 years with COVID-19, enrolled during active disease.

The V call is TRBV7-6, the J call TRBJ2-1; 7 nucleotides line up with TRBD2. Germline V gives CDR1 SGHVS, CDR2 FNYEAQ. The CDR3 spans 14 residues. Losses at the gene ends were 4 bases for V and 9 bases for J; bases not matched to a gene: 9. CDR3 coding DNA: TGTGCCAGCAGCTCCGTGGGAGGGGATCGTGAGCAGTTCTTC. This encodes CASSSVGGDREQFF.

In its sample, this clone was seen once. The gene calls are TRBV7-9 and TRBJ2-1, with D possibly TRBD2 on 5 matching bases. The germline V gene has CDR1 SEHNR and CDR2 FQNEAQ (reference sequence). CDR3 length equals 15 residues. Deletions cut 1 base from V and 7 bases from J, with 14 bases between. In nucleotides, the CDR3 is TGTGCCAGCAGCTTAGGGCAGGACTGGGGTAATGAGCAGTTCTTC. This sequence encodes CASSLGQDWGNEQFF.

The rearrangement joins TRBV4-1 to TRBJ2-7; the D gene is possibly TRBD1 (6 bases). Trimming cost V 0 bases and J 7 bases, with 10 bases left between them. The CDR3 runs 13 residues. The germline CDR1 and CDR2 sequences are MGHRA and YSYEKL. CDR3 DNA sequence: TGCGCCAGCAGCCAAGATAGCAGGGGTGAGCAGTACTTC. Translation: CASSQDSRGEQYF.

The V and J genes are TRBV27 and TRBJ2-1; D might be TRBD2 (5 bases). V was pared by 4 bases and J by 9 bases, with 16 bases between. Germline lookup yields CDR1 MNHEY and CDR2 SMNVEV (reference sequence). This CDR3 region has 14 residues. This chain's CDR3 is CASSWVDSLGEQFF. CDR3 sequence (DNA): TGTGCCAGCAGTTGGGTGGACTCTCTGGGTGAGCAGTTCTTC.

This clone was observed once. The chain employs TRBV29-1 and TRBJ2-1; D not resolved. This CDR3 has 14 amino acids. V dropped 7 bases and J dropped 0 bases, with 13 bases sitting between them. From germline, CDR1 is SQVTM and CDR2 ANQGSEA. DNA of the CDR3: TGCAGCGCACGACTGCCGAGCTCCTACAATGAGCAGTTCTTC. Translated, it gives CSARLPSSYNEQFF.

This chain uses TRBV6-5 with TRBJ1-6, with 7 bases fitting TRBD1. After removal of 3 bases from V and 12 bases from J, the junction contained 5 bases not matched to a gene. Germline lookup yields CDR1 MNHEY and CDR2 SVGAGI. The CDR3 has 13 amino acids. CDR3 coding DNA: TGTGCCAGCAGTTATACAGGGGTTAAACCCCTCCACTTT. This gives the protein CASSYTGVKPLHF.

This clone occurred a few times. The chain employs TRBV7-2 and TRBJ2-7, with D perhaps matching TRBD1 (6 bases). The V and J ends lost 1 base and 5 bases respectively, with 12 bases between them. The CDR3 totals 14 residues. The germline gives CDR1 SGHTA, CDR2 FQGNSA. The CDR3, as DNA: TGTGCCAGCAGCTTAGATGGCAGGGGCAACGAGCAGTACTTC. Amino acids: CASSLDGRGNEQYF. The variable domain in full, with the rest retrieved from reference TRBV7-2 and TRBJ2-7, is GAGVSQSPSNKVTEKGKDVELRCDPISGHTALYWYRQSLGQGLEFLIYFQGNSAPDKSGLPSDRFSAERTGGSVSTLTIQRTQQEDSAVYLCASSLDGRGNEQYFGPGTRLTVT.

The V call is TRBV19, the J call TRBJ2-5; perhaps TRBD1 as D (5 bases). Germline loops: CDR1 LNHDA, CDR2 SQIVND (reference sequence). V lost 5 bases and J 2 bases, leaving 6 bases between the germline ends. The CDR3 loop spans 12 amino acids. DNA of the CDR3: TGTGCCAGTAGTGGGGCACAAGAGACCCAGTACTTC. This sequence encodes CASSGAQETQYF.

This clone was seen a single time. V and J are TRBV27 and TRBJ1-2; D is uncertain. The CDR3 has 12 amino acids. Germline CDR1 MNHEY, CDR2 SMNVEV (reference sequence). V was trimmed by 6 bases and J by 7 bases, leaving 12 bases between them. CDR3 coding DNA: TGTGCCAGCAGAACCTTTGCGCTTGGCTACACCTTC. The encoded protein is CASRTFALGYTF.

This clone has a single count. The V and J genes are TRBV6-5 and TRBJ2-1; D perhaps matches TRBD1 (6 bases). CDR1 is MNHEY and CDR2 is SVGAGI in the germline V gene. With 6 bases removed from V and 15 bases from J, the gap between germline ends came to 15 bases. The CDR3 length is 11 residues. DNA of the CDR3: TGTGCCAGCAGAGCAAGACAGGCCGGGTTCTTC. This codes for CASRARQAGFF.

The gene calls are TRBV7-2 and TRBJ2-3; a possible D gene is TRBD1 (7 bases). V gave up 0 bases and J gave up 5 bases, with 15 bases separating them. Germline V gives CDR1 SGHTA, CDR2 FQGNSA. The CDR3 is made up of 16 amino acids. The CDR3 reads CASSLALQGRLDTQYF. The CDR3 nucleotides are TGTGCCAGCAGCTTAGCGCTACAGGGGAGGTTAGATACGCAGTATTTT.

This chain joins TRBV3-1 (or the pseudogene TRBV3-2) and TRBJ2-3; 10 bases are a match to TRBD2. Germline CDR1 and CDR2: LGHDT and YNNKEL (reference sequence). V shed 4 bases and J 11 bases; nucleotides not matched to a gene: 9. The CDR3 spans 14 residues. The CDR3 protein is CASSPGSGGAKQYF. The CDR3 DNA is TGTGCCAGCAGCCCCGGGAGCGGGGGGGCGAAGCAGTATTTT.

The rearrangement joins TRBV12-3 or TRBV12-4 to TRBJ1-2; no definite D call. The CDR3 is 13 residues long. Trimming took off 6 bases at V and 3 bases at J, with 11 bases between the two ends. The CDR3 bases are TGTGCCAGCAGCCCCGGGGAAGACTATGGCTACACCTTC. It encodes CASSPGEDYGYTF.

DNA of the CDR3: TGTGCCAGCAGCTTCTCCGGACATCCAGCTTTCTTT. It is translated as CASSFSGHPAFF. The gene calls are TRBV11-2 and TRBJ1-1; the D gene is possibly TRBD1 (5 bases). Trimming removed 3 bases at V and 10 bases at J, with 12 bases between. The CDR3 runs to 12 residues. Per germline, CDR1 SGHAT and CDR2 FQNNGV.

The chain is built from TRBV11-2 and TRBJ1-1; 8 bases are a match to TRBD1. The CDR3 loop spans 13 amino acids. Germline V CDR1 and CDR2: SGHAT, FQNNGV. Trimming took 5 bases from V and 12 from J; bases not matched to a gene: 11. CDR3 nucleotide sequence: TGTGCCAGCAGCCTGGACAGGGATTCGGGAACTTTCTTT. Translation gives CASSLDRDSGTFF.

The sample holds one count of this clone. The chain joins TRBV7-2 to TRBJ2-7, with 8 bases identical to TRBD2. With V trimmed by 1 base and J by 2 bases, 7 bases remained unmatched. The length of the CDR3 is 16 residues. Germline V gene lookup returns CDR1 SGHTA and CDR2 FQGNSA. CDR3 residues: CASSLVGAGDTYEQYF. The CDR3 nucleotides are TGTGCCAGCAGCTTAGTCGGAGCGGGGGACACCTACGAGCAGTACTTC.

Here the CDR3 DNA reads TGTGCCCGCCTCGACAGGGGAAGCCAAGAGACCCAGTACTTC. The encoded protein is CARLDRGSQETQYF. The chain is built from TRBV30 and TRBJ2-5; 8 bases map to TRBD1. Germline V gene sequence: CDR1 GTSNPN, CDR2 SVGIG (reference sequence). J lost 1 base, V lost 8 bases, and 9 bases had no gene match. The CDR3 contains 14 residues.

In its sample, this clone was seen a few times. The genes are TRBV28 and TRBJ2-7; 9 bases are shared with TRBD2. Germline values: CDR1 MDHEN, CDR2 SYDVKM. Trimming removed 6 bases from V and 2 bases from J; junction bases left unmatched: 17. The CDR3 runs to 18 residues. The CDR3 loop is CASSTLPIRLAAPYEQYF. Here the CDR3 DNA reads TGTGCCAGCAGCACCCTACCAATTAGACTAGCGGCCCCCTACGAGCAGTACTTC. The full variable domain, completed using reference TRBV28 and TRBJ2-7, is DVKVTQSSRYLVKRTGEKVFLECVQDMDHENMFWYRQDPGLGLRLIYFSYDVKMKEKGDIPEGYSVSREKKERFSLILESASTNQTSMYLCASSTLPIRLAAPYEQYFGPGTRLTVT.

The J gene is TRBJ2-7, the V gene TRBV27; possibly TRBD1 for D (6 bases). V was clipped by 6 bases and J by 5 bases, with 14 bases between them. This CDR3 region has 13 residues. Germline-derived CDR1 and CDR2 are MNHEY and SMNVEV (reference sequence). The CDR3 protein is CASRKQGTDEQYF. The CDR3 DNA sequence: TGTGCCAGCAGAAAACAGGGTACCGACGAGCAGTACTTC.

The chain has TRBV6-5 and TRBJ2-1; 10 bases are shared with TRBD1. V lost 6 bases to trimming and J lost 10 bases; unmatched junction nucleotides: 9. This CDR3 has 14 amino acids. CDR1 and CDR2 from the germline V gene are MNHEY and SVGAGI. The CDR3, as DNA: TGTGCCAGCAGGTGGGGGACAGGGGACACGGAGCAGTTCTTC. Amino acids: CASRWGTGDTEQFF.

V usage is TRBV21-1 and J usage is TRBJ2-5; whether TRBD2, the table's D call, matches the DNA was not checked. TRBV21-1 is shown as a pseudogene. CDR3 size: 18 residues. The CDR3 coding sequence is TGTGCCAGCAGCTCGATCGGAGGGTTGCGGGGGGGGCGAGAGACCCAGTACTTC. This translates into CASSSIGGLRGGRETQYF.

The J gene is TRBJ1-2, the V gene TRBV30; D is unclear. Germline V lookup: CDR1 GTSNPN, CDR2 SVGIG (reference sequence). V lost 2 bases and J lost 1, with 8 bases in between. The CDR3 runs 13 residues. This chain's CDR3 is CAWSPTFNYGYTF. In DNA, the CDR3 is TGTGCCTGGAGTCCTACCTTTAACTATGGCTACACCTTC.

The chain recombines TRBV11-3 with TRBJ2-7, with D perhaps matching TRBD2 (6 bases). Germline V gene data show CDR1 as SGHNT and CDR2 as YENEEA. The CDR3 extends over 14 amino acids. V was shortened by 4 bases and J by 2 bases, with 12 bases between the two germline ends. DNA of the CDR3: TGTGCCAGCAGCTCCGGGACTCCCCCCTACGAGCAGTACTTC. The encoded protein is CASSSGTPPYEQYF.

The V and J genes are TRBV6-6 and TRBJ1-5, with D tentatively TRBD1 (6 bases). Trimming took 7 bases from V and 6 from J, leaving 22 bases between them. Germline CDR1 and CDR2: MNHNY and SVGAGI (reference sequence). The CDR3 runs to 16 residues. The CDR3 DNA follows: TGTGCCAGCACCAACCCGGGTGCGGGGGCGAGTCAGCCCCAGCATTTT. The encoded protein is CASTNPGAGASQPQHF.

The chain combines TRBV7-3 with TRBJ2-2; D gene ambiguous. V was cut by 1 base and J by 4 bases, with 13 bases left in between. This CDR3 has 16 amino acids. Germline V lookup: CDR1 SGHTA, CDR2 FQGTGA. CDR3 region: CASSLNPVAGTGELFF. The CDR3 DNA sequence: TGTGCCAGCAGCTTAAATCCGGTCGCTGGCACCGGGGAGCTGTTTTTT.

V gene TRBV6-5 combines with J gene TRBJ1-2, with TRBD1 as a possible D gene (6 bases). Germline CDR1 MNHEY, CDR2 SVGAGI. Between the trimmed V and J ends, which lost 7 bases and 8 bases, there was a span of 17 bases. CDR3 length: 13 amino acids. The CDR3 DNA follows: TGTGCCAGCACCTCAAGGGGGGGAAGAGGCTACACCTTC. Translated: CASTSRGGRGYTF.

The chain has TRBV2 and TRBJ2-7; 7 bases match TRBD1. Trimming at V came to 4 bases and at J to 3 bases, leaving 9 bases not matched to a gene. Germline V gene data show CDR1 as SNHLY and CDR2 as FYNNEI. The CDR3 has 15 residues. The CDR3 nucleotides are TGTGCCAGCAGTGTGGGACAGATTAAATACTACGAGCAGTACTTC. It specifies CASSVGQIKYYEQYF.

The chain's CDR3 is CASSEAPGDYLNEQFF. CDR3 bases: TGTGCCAGCAGTGAAGCCCCTGGGGACTACCTCAATGAGCAGTTCTTC. This chain joins TRBV2 and TRBJ2-1; TRBD2 aligns across 7 bases. Trimming at V came to 0 bases and at J to 6 bases, leaving 8 bases not matched to a gene. CDR1 is SNHLY, CDR2 FYNNEI, per germline. This CDR3 contains 16 residues.

This clone was recorded a few times. This chain links TRBV6-2 or TRBV6-3 with TRBJ1-2; possible D gene TRBD1, 5 bases. CDR1 is MNHEY and CDR2 is SVGEGT in the germline V gene. Between the trimmed V and J ends, which lost 1 base and 8 bases, there was a span of 23 bases. CDR3 length: 17 amino acids. The CDR3 spells CASSYYPGPGGTGGYTF. In DNA form, the CDR3 reads TGTGCCAGCAGTTACTATCCCGGGCCGGGGGGAACCGGAGGCTACACCTTC.

The chain has TRBV10-2 and TRBJ2-1; D is unclear. CDR3 length: 17 amino acids. V was shortened by 0 bases and J by 4 bases, with 16 bases between the two germline ends. The V gene's germline CDR1 is WSHSY and CDR2 SAAADI. CDR3 in DNA: TGCGCCAGCAGTGAGTCAGTTCAACAGACCAATTACAATGAGCAGTTCTTC. Translation gives CASSESVQQTNYNEQFF.

The chain combines TRBV29-1 with TRBJ2-3; D is uncertain. Trimming stripped 0 bases from V and 4 bases from J, with 8 bases between. This CDR3 is built from 13 residues. The V gene's germline CDR1 is SQVTM and CDR2 ANQGSEA. Here the CDR3 DNA reads TGCAGCGTTGAAGATAGTCGGGCAGATACGCAGTATTTT. Translated: CSVEDSRADTQYF.

The chain has TRBV12-3 or TRBV12-4 and TRBJ1-5; weak D call: TRBD1 (6 bases). Deletions cut 5 bases from V and 11 bases from J, with 10 bases between. The CDR3 is 11 amino acids. Here the CDR3 DNA reads TGTGCCAGCAGTAACAGGGAATCCCAGCATTTT. Translated, it gives CASSNRESQHF.